A selection of T cell receptor beta chains follows, all from one sample in a study of blood T cell repertoires in COVID-19. Sequencing was performed with immunoSEQ multiplex PCR; in TCRdb, only in-frame clones are kept and a portion is missing. The sample yields 50,000 to 55,000 clones, 75% to 90% seen once. Sequencing used peripheral blood. The source is a man between 60 and 75 years old with active COVID-19. Both conserved end residues are part of each CDR3. Fields, in order: D gene, V gene, clone size, J gene, CDR3 protein. D genes are given only for firm matches. For some rows the clone size is stated as once, few or many, or as a class when expanded; others skip it.

TRBD2,TRBV6-5,.,TRBJ2-1,CASSYGLAGESEQFF
.,TRBV19,.,TRBJ2-5,CASSTTWTNQETQYF
TRBD1,TRBV2,.,TRBJ2-4,CASRWTGTRNIQYF
.,TRBV29-1,.,TRBJ2-3,CSVEDYHTDTQYF
.,TRBV4-1,.,TRBJ2-1,CASSQDRFEQFF
.,TRBV27,.,TRBJ1-5,CASSLQGRGNQPQHF
TRBD2,TRBV19,.,TRBJ2-4,CASLGLAGRNIQYF
TRBD1,TRBV4-3,.,TRBJ2-7,CASSQDLSGGEQYF
.,TRBV2,once,TRBJ2-4,CASRQSNRVVKNIQYF
.,TRBV7-9,.,TRBJ2-3,CASSDSAITDTQYF
.,TRBV6-5,.,TRBJ2-7,CASSYFRDYEQYF
.,TRBV11-2,once,TRBJ2-7,CASSFTGPYEQYF
TRBD2,TRBV18,.,TRBJ2-1,CASSLRTSGDNEQFF
TRBD1,TRBV7-6,once,TRBJ2-1,CASSSRQGGSYNEQFF
.,TRBV6-5,.,TRBJ2-2,CASIVTANTGELFF
.,TRBV7-9,once,TRBJ1-1,CASSLVGSPRGSTEAFF
TRBD2,TRBV10-3,.,TRBJ2-1,CAISDPASGKSSYNEQFF
.,TRBV7-7,.,TRBJ2-2,CASRPGPGANTGELFF
.,TRBV7-9,once,TRBJ1-2,CASSDRTAVNYGYTF
.,TRBV11-3,medium-sized,TRBJ2-1,CASSLGGQNQYNEQFF
TRBD2,TRBV9,.,TRBJ2-7,CASSVVAGGPGEQYF
.,TRBV25-1,.,TRBJ1-4,CASSETGNIRQKLFF
TRBD2,TRBV5-1,once,TRBJ2-5,CASSQMTGGGETQYF
.,TRBV5-8,.,TRBJ2-3,CASSLGEVGYTDTQYF
TRBD1,TRBV7-8,.,TRBJ2-3,CASSFFETGLSDTDTQYF
TRBD1,TRBV27,once,TRBJ1-2,CASRPRVGPGTVSNYGYTF
.,TRBV9,once,TRBJ2-1,CASSVEFSSNEQFF
.,TRBV6-5,few,TRBJ2-7,CASSKNRDYEQYF
TRBD1,TRBV9,few,TRBJ2-7,CASSGDSYEQYF
.,TRBV4-1,.,TRBJ2-6,CASSHGETGRSSGANVLTF
TRBD1,TRBV18,.,TRBJ1-5,CASSPTGGDQPQHF
TRBD1,TRBV9,.,TRBJ2-7,CASSRGTGYEQYF
TRBD1,TRBV6-2/TRBV6-3,.,TRBJ1-5,CASSLRTTGLEPQHF
TRBD1,TRBV6-5,.,TRBJ1-3,CASSSRTGWNTIYF
.,TRBV5-1,.,TRBJ2-2,CASSFQGTGELFF
.,TRBV6-6,.,TRBJ1-2,CASSYEGHGYTF
TRBD1,TRBV19,.,TRBJ2-7,CASSIGNDRGSTYEQYF
TRBD2,TRBV27,.,TRBJ2-3,CASSLQLAGTSVSTDTQYF
TRBD1,TRBV18,.,TRBJ1-1,CASSVGQGSGTEAFF
TRBD1,TRBV4-1,.,TRBJ1-5,CASSQGIGGAFSNQPQHF
.,TRBV27,.,TRBJ1-1,CACGGRTEAFF
.,TRBV9,.,TRBJ2-5,CASSGPGTQQETQYF
TRBD1,TRBV3-1/TRBV3-2,few,TRBJ1-5,CASSLRQGYNQPQHF
.,TRBV7-9,.,TRBJ2-3,CASSSGGAGDTQYF
.,TRBV11-2,.,TRBJ2-7,CASSLELLNSYEQYF